Listed below are T cell receptor beta chains from one sample, sequenced in a study of T cell responses to AZD1222 COVID-19 vaccine. The table came from immunoSEQ multiplex PCR; TCRdb's copy has only in-frame clones and leaves some out. Seen here are 180,000 or so clones, just under 90% observed once, and the top ten hold around 4.5%. Sequenced here: peripheral blood, sampled 28 days after the second dose of the MenACWY control vaccine. The origin of the receptors is an adult who received the MenACWY meningococcal vaccine as a control. CDR3s leave out the opening cysteine and the closing phenylalanine or tryptophan. Fields, in order: clone size, V gene, CDR3 protein. A clone size is listed for some rows: how often the clone was seen (once, few, many), or a class if it is expanded.

clone size: -
V gene: TRBV10-3
CDR3 protein: AAETEANYGYT

clone size: -
V gene: TRBV10-1
CDR3 protein: ASSESGGRAEAF

clone size: -
V gene: TRBV28
CDR3 protein: ASSSQWTGIGNTIY

clone size: once
V gene: TRBV5-1
CDR3 protein: ASSFANGGYT

clone size: -
V gene: TRBV7-9
CDR3 protein: ASSLVDGTDTQY

clone size: -
V gene: TRBV4-3
CDR3 protein: ASSEEYSNYGYT

clone size: -
V gene: TRBV19
CDR3 protein: ASSSDRATGELF

clone size: -
V gene: TRBV5-1
CDR3 protein: ASSPVRTGPNGYT

clone size: -
V gene: TRBV6-2/TRBV6-3
CDR3 protein: ASSSFSPGTSGRGQETQY

clone size: -
V gene: TRBV28
CDR3 protein: ASSLGGSGNQPQH

clone size: -
V gene: TRBV6-2/TRBV6-3
CDR3 protein: ASSSQPGQGSGELF

clone size: -
V gene: TRBV27
CDR3 protein: ASSVDWSQSGSPLH

clone size: -
V gene: TRBV2
CDR3 protein: ASSEQGAEAF

clone size: -
V gene: TRBV18
CDR3 protein: ASSPRQGDQPQH

clone size: once
V gene: TRBV5-1
CDR3 protein: ASSIPPPDGYGYT

clone size: -
V gene: TRBV28
CDR3 protein: ASILAARWGRETQY

clone size: -
V gene: TRBV24-1
CDR3 protein: ATSDPTGGAGNQPQH

clone size: -
V gene: TRBV6-1
CDR3 protein: ASSEVLETQY

clone size: -
V gene: TRBV7-8
CDR3 protein: ASSLALETQY

clone size: -
V gene: TRBV28
CDR3 protein: ASREDIYNSPLH

clone size: -
V gene: TRBV12-3/TRBV12-4
CDR3 protein: ASTRQGNSPLH

clone size: -
V gene: TRBV2
CDR3 protein: ASSPLYEQY

clone size: -
V gene: TRBV5-5
CDR3 protein: ASRQGQGTGELF

clone size: -
V gene: TRBV19
CDR3 protein: ASRTQGSHTQY

clone size: -
V gene: TRBV7-6
CDR3 protein: ASSLPLTSGRSTDTQY

clone size: -
V gene: TRBV28
CDR3 protein: ASTLGPGYEQY

clone size: -
V gene: TRBV7-2
CDR3 protein: ASSLNGRGNTDTQY

clone size: -
V gene: TRBV5-1
CDR3 protein: ASSSLTTLLAGKVHEQY

clone size: -
V gene: TRBV6-4
CDR3 protein: ASSEKWGYRDQPQH

clone size: -
V gene: TRBV11-1
CDR3 protein: ASSLPAAGANVLT

clone size: -
V gene: TRBV16
CDR3 protein: ASSQGTEAF

clone size: -
V gene: TRBV3-1/TRBV3-2
CDR3 protein: ASSPRERAQY

clone size: -
V gene: TRBV12-3/TRBV12-4
CDR3 protein: ASSFTAEETQY